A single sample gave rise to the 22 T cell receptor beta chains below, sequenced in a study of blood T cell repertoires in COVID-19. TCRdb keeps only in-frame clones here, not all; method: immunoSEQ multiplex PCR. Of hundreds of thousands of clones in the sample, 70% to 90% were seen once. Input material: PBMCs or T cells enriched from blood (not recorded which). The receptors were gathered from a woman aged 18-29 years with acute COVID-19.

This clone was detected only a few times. Here the CDR3 DNA reads TGTGCTAGTGGGGGGCTTACTGGCTATGGCTACACCTTC. Translated: CASGGLTGYGYTF. V gene TRBV12-5 combines with J gene TRBJ1-2; a possible D gene is TRBD1 (5 bases). V was clipped by 6 bases and J by 4 bases, with 12 bases between them. The length of the CDR3 is 13 residues. Germline CDR1 reads LGHNT; CDR2 reads FRNRAP. Together with reference TRBV12-5 and TRBJ1-2, the CDR3 gives the full variable domain: DARVTQTPRHKVTEMGQEVTMRCQPILGHNTVFWYRQTMMQGLELLAYFRNRAPLDDSGMPKDRFSAEMPDATLATLKIQPSEPRDSAVYFCASGGLTGYGYTFGSGTRLTVV.

The CDR3 is CASSQRNSGSSTGELFF. Written as DNA, the CDR3 is TGTGCCAGCAGCCAGAGGAATAGCGGGAGTTCGACCGGGGAGCTGTTTTTT. The J gene is TRBJ2-2, the V gene TRBV5-4; 9 bases fit TRBD2. CDR3 size: 17 residues. The V and J ends lost 4 bases and 5 bases, in that order; junction bases with no gene match: 12. Germline V lookup: CDR1 SGHNT, CDR2 YYREEE (reference sequence).

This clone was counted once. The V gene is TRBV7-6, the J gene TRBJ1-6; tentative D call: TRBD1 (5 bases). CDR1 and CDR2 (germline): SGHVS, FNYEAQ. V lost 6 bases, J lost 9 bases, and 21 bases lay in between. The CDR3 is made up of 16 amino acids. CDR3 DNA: TGTGCCAGCAGAGACAGATTAGGGTCAGTTCGTTCACCCCTCCACTTT. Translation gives CASRDRLGSVRSPLHF.

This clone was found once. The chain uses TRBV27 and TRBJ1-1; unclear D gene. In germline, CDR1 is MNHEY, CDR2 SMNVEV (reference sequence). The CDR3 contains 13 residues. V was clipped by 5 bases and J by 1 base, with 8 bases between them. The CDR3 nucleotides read TGTGCCAGCAGTGCCGCGGGGAACACTGAAGCTTTCTTT. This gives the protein CASSAAGNTEAFF.

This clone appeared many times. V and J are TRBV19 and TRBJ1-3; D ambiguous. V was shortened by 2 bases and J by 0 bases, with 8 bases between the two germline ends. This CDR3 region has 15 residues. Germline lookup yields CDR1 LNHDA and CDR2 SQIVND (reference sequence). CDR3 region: CASSISVYSGNTIYF. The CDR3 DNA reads TGTGCCAGTAGTATATCCGTTTACTCTGGAAACACCATATATTTT.

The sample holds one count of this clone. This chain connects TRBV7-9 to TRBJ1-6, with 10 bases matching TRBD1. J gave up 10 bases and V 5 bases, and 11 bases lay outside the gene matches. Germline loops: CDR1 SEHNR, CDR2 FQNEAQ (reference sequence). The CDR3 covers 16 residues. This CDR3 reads CASSASTTGGTSPLHF. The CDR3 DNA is TGTGCCAGCAGCGCATCGACGACAGGGGGCACGTCACCCCTCCACTTT. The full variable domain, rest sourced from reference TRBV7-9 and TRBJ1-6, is DTGVSQNPRHKITKRGQNVTFRCDPISEHNRLYWYRQTLGQGPEFLTYFQNEAQLEKSRLLSDRFSAERPKGSFSTLEIQRTEQGDSAMYLCASSASTTGGTSPLHFGNGTRLTVT.

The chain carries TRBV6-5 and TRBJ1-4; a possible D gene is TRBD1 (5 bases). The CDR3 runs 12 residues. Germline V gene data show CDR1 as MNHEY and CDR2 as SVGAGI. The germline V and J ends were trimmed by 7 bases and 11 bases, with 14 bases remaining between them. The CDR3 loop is CASTDGGKKLFF. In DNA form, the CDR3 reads TGTGCCAGCACCGACGGGGGTAAGAAACTGTTTTTT.

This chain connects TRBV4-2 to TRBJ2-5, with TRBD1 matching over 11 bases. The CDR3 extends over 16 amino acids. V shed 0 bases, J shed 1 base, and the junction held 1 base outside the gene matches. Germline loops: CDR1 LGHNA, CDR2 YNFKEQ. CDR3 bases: TGTGCCAGCAGCCAAGAGGGACAGGGGGTCCAAGAGACCCAGTACTTC. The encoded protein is CASSQEGQGVQETQYF.

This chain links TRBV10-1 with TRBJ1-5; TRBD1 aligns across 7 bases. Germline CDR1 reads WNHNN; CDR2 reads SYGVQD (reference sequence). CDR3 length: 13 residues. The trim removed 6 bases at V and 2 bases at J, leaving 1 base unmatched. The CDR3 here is CASSGQGNQPQHF. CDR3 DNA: TGCGCCAGCAGCGGACAGGGCAATCAGCCCCAGCATTTT.

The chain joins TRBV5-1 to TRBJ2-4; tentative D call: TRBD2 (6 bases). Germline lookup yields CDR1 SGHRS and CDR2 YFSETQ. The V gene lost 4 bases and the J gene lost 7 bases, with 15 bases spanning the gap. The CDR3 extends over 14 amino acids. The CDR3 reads CASSETSIENIQYF. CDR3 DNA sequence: TGCGCCAGCAGCGAGACTAGTATAGAGAACATTCAGTACTTC.

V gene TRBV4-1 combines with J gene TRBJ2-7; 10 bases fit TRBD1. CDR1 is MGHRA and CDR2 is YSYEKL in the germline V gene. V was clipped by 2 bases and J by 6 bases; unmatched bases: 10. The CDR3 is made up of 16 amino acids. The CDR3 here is CASSQPVPGQGTEQYF. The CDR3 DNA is TGCGCCAGCAGCCAACCAGTCCCGGGACAGGGGACCGAGCAGTACTTC.

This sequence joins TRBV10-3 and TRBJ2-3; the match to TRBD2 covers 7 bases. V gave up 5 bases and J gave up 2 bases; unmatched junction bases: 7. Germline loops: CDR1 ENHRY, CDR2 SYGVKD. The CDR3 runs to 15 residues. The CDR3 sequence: CAISPLATNTDTQYF. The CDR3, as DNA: TGTGCCATCAGTCCACTAGCGACGAACACAGATACGCAGTATTTT.

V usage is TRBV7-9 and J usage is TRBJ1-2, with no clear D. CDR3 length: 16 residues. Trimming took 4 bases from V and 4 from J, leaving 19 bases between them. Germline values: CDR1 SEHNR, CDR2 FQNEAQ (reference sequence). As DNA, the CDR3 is TGTGCCAGCAGCTCCTCACCGACATCTGAGACCTATGGCTACACCTTC. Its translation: CASSSSPTSETYGYTF.

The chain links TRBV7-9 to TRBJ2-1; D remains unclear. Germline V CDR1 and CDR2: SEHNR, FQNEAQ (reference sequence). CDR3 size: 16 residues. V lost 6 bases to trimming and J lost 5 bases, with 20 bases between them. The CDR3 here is CASRRGSALYDNEQFF. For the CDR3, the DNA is TGTGCCAGCAGGCGAGGATCTGCCCTTTACGACAATGAGCAGTTCTTC.

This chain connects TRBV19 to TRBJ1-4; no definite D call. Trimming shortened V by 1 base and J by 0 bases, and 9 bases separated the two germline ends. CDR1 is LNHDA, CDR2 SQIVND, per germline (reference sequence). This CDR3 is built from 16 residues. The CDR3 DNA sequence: TGTGCCAGTAGTATAGGGGCATTTGCAACTAATGAAAAACTGTTTTTT. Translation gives CASSIGAFATNEKLFF.

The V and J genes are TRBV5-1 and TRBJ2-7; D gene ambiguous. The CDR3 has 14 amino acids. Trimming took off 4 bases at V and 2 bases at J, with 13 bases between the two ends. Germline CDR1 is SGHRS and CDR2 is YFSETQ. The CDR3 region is CASSPRQLAYEQYF. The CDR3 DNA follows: TGCGCCAGCAGCCCGCGCCAACTTGCCTACGAGCAGTACTTC.

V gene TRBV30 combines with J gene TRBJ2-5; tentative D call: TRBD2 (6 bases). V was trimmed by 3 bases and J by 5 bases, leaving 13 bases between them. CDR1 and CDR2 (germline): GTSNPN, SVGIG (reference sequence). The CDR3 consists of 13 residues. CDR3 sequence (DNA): TGTGCCTGGAGGACCGGGAGTGGGGAGACCCAGTACTTC. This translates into CAWRTGSGETQYF.

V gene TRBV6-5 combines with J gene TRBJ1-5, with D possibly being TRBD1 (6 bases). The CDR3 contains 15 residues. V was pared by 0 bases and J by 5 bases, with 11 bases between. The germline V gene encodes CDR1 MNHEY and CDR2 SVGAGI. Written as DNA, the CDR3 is TGTGCCAGCAGTTACTCCCCACAGGGCCATCAGCCCCAGCATTTT. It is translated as CASSYSPQGHQPQHF.

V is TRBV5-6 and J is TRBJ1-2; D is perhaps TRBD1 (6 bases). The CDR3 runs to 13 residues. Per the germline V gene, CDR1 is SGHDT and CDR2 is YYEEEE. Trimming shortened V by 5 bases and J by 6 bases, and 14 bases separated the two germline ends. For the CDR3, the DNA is TGTGCCAGCAGGGGAACAGGGATGAATGGCTACACCTTC. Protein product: CASRGTGMNGYTF.

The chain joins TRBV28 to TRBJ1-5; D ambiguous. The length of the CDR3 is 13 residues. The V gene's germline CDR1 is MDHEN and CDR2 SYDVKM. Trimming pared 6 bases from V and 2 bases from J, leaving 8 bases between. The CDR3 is CASSPGGNQPQHF. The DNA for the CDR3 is TGTGCCAGCAGCCCCGGGGGCAATCAGCCCCAGCATTTT.

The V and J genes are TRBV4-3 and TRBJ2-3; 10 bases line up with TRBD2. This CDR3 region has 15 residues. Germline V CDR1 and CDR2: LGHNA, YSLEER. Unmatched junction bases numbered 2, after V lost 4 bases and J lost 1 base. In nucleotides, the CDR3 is TGCGCCAGCAGCCGGACTAGCGGAGGCACAGATACGCAGTATTTT. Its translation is CASSRTSGGTDTQYF.

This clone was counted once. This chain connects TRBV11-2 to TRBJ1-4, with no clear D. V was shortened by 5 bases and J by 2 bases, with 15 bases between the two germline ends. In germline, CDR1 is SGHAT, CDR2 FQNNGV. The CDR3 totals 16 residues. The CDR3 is CASSRSRANTNEKLFF. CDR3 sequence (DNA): TGTGCCAGCAGCCGGTCCCGTGCGAATACTAATGAAAAACTGTTTTTT. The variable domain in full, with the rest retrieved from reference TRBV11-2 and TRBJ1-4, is EAGVAQSPRYKIIEKRQSVAFWCNPISGHATLYWYQQILGQGPKLLIQFQNNGVVDDSQLPKDRFSAERLKGVDSTLKIQPAKLEDSAVYLCASSRSRANTNEKLFFGSGTQLSVL.